This is a list of T cell receptor beta chains from one sample in a study of beta chain features in type 1 diabetes. TCRdb's copy holds only in-frame clones and misses some; the assay was immunoSEQ multiplex PCR. The sample shows some 410,000 clones, roughly an eighth of them seen only once. The sample comprised naive CD4+ T cells from blood. These receptors all come from a woman between 18 and 29 years old in good health. Both conserved end residues are part of each CDR3. A D gene is named only where the DNA matches it firmly. Expanded clones get a size class; other rows say once, few or many, or leave the size out.

NA | 11 | NA | TRBJ2-3 | TRBV2 | TGTGCCGGACGTTTGGGTGATACGCAGTATTTT | CAGRLGDTQYF
few | 15 | TRBD2 | TRBJ2-1 | TRBV18 | TGTGCCAGCTCACCGACTAGCGGGAGAACTGGGGAGCAGTTCTTC | CASSPTSGRTGEQFF
NA | 13 | NA | TRBJ1-5 | TRBV30 | TGTGCCCGAGACCGGGACCCCGGTCAGCCCCAGCATTTT | CARDRDPGQPQHF
NA | 11 | NA | TRBJ2-2 | TRBV6-5 | TGTGCCACAGGGAACACCGGGGAGCTGTTTTTT | CATGNTGELFF
few | 14 | NA | TRBJ1-2 | TRBV6-5 | TGTGCCAGCAGTGACCAGTGGTCTAACTATGGCTACACCTTC | CASSDQWSNYGYTF
NA | 13 | NA | TRBJ2-3 | TRBV18 | TGTGCCAGCTCACCACCGGAACCAGATACGCAGTATTTT | CASSPPEPDTQYF
NA | 14 | TRBD1 | TRBJ1-4 | TRBV30 | TGTGCCTGGAGTTATGGGACAGGGGATGAAAAACTGTTTTTT | CAWSYGTGDEKLFF
few | 15 | NA | TRBJ2-6 | TRBV6-6 | TGTGCCAGCAGCCTAGACATCTCTGGGGCCAACGTCCTGACTTTC | CASSLDISGANVLTF
NA | 13 | NA | TRBJ2-5 | TRBV27 | TGTGCCAGCAGTTTGTACAGGGCAAGGACCCAGTACTTC | CASSLYRARTQYF
few | 14 | NA | TRBJ2-4 | TRBV6-1 | TGTGCCAGCAGTTTGGCGGGGAGAGGGAACATTCAGTACTTC | CASSLAGRGNIQYF
NA | 14 | NA | TRBJ2-3 | TRBV7-3 | TGTGCCAGCAGCTTAATCGCAGCCACAGATACGCAGTATTTT | CASSLIAATDTQYF
few | 14 | NA | TRBJ2-5 | TRBV7-2 | TGTGCCAGCAGCTTCCTCGGCGGGGACGGGCCCCAGTACTTC | CASSFLGGDGPQYF
NA | 15 | TRBD2 | TRBJ2-1 | TRBV7-3 | TGTGCCAGCAGATCCGGGGGGAGCTCCTACAATGAGCAGTTCTTC | CASRSGGSSYNEQFF
NA | 14 | NA | TRBJ1-2 | TRBV2 | TGTGCCAGCAGTTCGAGGGGGAGGGACTATGGCTACACCTTC | CASSSRGRDYGYTF
few | 15 | NA | TRBJ2-6 | TRBV5-1 | TGCGCCAGCATGACGGGCAGCTCTGGGGCCAACGTCCTGACTTTC | CASMTGSSGANVLTF
NA | 15 | TRBD1 | TRBJ2-5 | TRBV25-1 | TGTGCCAGCAGTGAATTCGACAGGGTGGAAGAGACCCAGTACTTC | CASSEFDRVEETQYF
few | 15 | NA | TRBJ1-6 | TRBV28 | TGTGCCAGCAGTGAAAGGGGGTGGGAAAATTCACCCCTCCACTTT | CASSERGWENSPLHF
NA | 13 | TRBD1 | TRBJ1-2 | TRBV2 | TGTGCCAGCAGTGACCGGGACAGAGCTGGCTACACCTTC | CASSDRDRAGYTF
NA | 13 | NA | TRBJ2-5 | TRBV7-7 | TGTGCCAGCAGCTTGTTACTCAGGGAGACCCAGTACTTC | CASSLLLRETQYF
NA | 14 | NA | TRBJ2-5 | TRBV28 | TGTGCCAGCAGTTTTGGCCCGATCCTTAAAGCCCAGTACTTC | CASSFGPILKAQYF
NA | 14 | NA | TRBJ2-1 | TRBV5-4 | TGTGCCAGCAGCTTGGCCCGAGTCAGGGATGAGCAGTTCTTC | CASSLARVRDEQFF
NA | 15 | NA | TRBJ2-2 | TRBV7-2 | TGTGCCAGCAGCTTAGTCGCGGGGAATGCCGGGGAGCTGTTTTTT | CASSLVAGNAGELFF
few | 16 | NA | TRBJ1-3 | TRBV7-2 | TGTGCCAGCAGCTTAGCGCCGGGTCTCTCTGGAAACACCATATATTTT | CASSLAPGLSGNTIYF
few | 16 | NA | TRBJ1-2 | TRBV5-1 | TGCGCCAGCAGCTTTGCTACAGCACGGCAGGACTATGGCTACACCTTC | CASSFATARQDYGYTF
NA | 19 | NA | TRBJ2-6 | TRBV19 | TGTGCCAGTAGTTCCCGGGGGAGGTCCAGCTTCTCTGGGGCCAACGTCCTGACTTTC | CASSSRGRSSFSGANVLTF
NA | 16 | NA | TRBJ2-6 | TRBV21-1 | TGTGCCAGCAGCCGGGACAGTCGCTCTGGGGCCAACGTCCTGACTTTC | CASSRDSRSGANVLTF
few | 16 | NA | TRBJ2-3 | TRBV5-1 | TGCGCCAGCAGCTCGAAATGGACAGAAACCACAGATACGCAGTATTTT | CASSSKWTETTDTQYF
few | 13 | TRBD2 | TRBJ2-1 | TRBV10-3 | TGTGCCATCAGGGAAACGGGGGGCAATGAGCAGTTCTTC | CAIRETGGNEQFF
NA | 15 | TRBD1 | TRBJ2-1 | TRBV6-5 | TGTGCCAGCAAATCGGACAGGGGGCCCTACAATGAGCAGTTCTTC | CASKSDRGPYNEQFF
NA | 14 | TRBD1 | TRBJ2-1 | TRBV19 | TGTGCCAGTAATCTCGGGACAGGAACTTCGGAGCAGTTCTTC | CASNLGTGTSEQFF
few | 13 | TRBD1 | TRBJ1-2 | TRBV27 | TGTGCCAGCAGTACACAGGGGTTAGCGGGCTACACCTTC | CASSTQGLAGYTF
few | 15 | TRBD1 | TRBJ1-2 | TRBV4-1 | TGCGCCAGCAGCCACGAGCGGACAGGGTCCTATGGCTACACCTTC | CASSHERTGSYGYTF
NA | 13 | TRBD2 | TRBJ2-7 | TRBV2 | TGTGCCAGCAAATGGCGGGAGTCCCGCGAGCAGTACTTC | CASKWRESREQYF
few | 15 | NA | TRBJ2-1 | TRBV4-1 | TGCGCCAGCAGCACCCGACTAGATGCCTACAATGAGCAGTTCTTC | CASSTRLDAYNEQFF
NA | 16 | TRBD1 | TRBJ1-1 | TRBV5-4 | TGTGCCAGCAGCTTGATGGGACAGGCATTGAACACTGAAGCTTTCTTT | CASSLMGQALNTEAFF
few | 15 | NA | TRBJ2-6 | TRBV5-1 | TGCGCCAGCAGCTGGCACACCTCTGGGGCCAACGTCCTGACTTTC | CASSWHTSGANVLTF
NA | 16 | NA | TRBJ2-1 | TRBV19 | TGTGCCAGTAGGAGCGGATCCGGGACAACCTACAATGAGCAGTTCTTC | CASRSGSGTTYNEQFF
few | 15 | NA | TRBJ2-7 | TRBV7-7 | TGTGCTAGCAGCTTAGCCCCGGGACCGGGCTACGAGCAGTACTTC | CASSLAPGPGYEQYF
NA | 14 | NA | TRBJ2-1 | TRBV5-1 | TGCGCCAGCAGGTTCCAAAGCTCCTACAATGAGCAGTTCTTC | CASRFQSSYNEQFF
few | 14 | TRBD1 | TRBJ1-2 | TRBV7-2 | TGTGCCAGCAGCTTAAGGGACAGCGACTATGGCTACACCTTC | CASSLRDSDYGYTF
NA | 12 | NA | TRBJ2-1 | TRBV7-9 | TGTGCCAGCAGCTTCTCATACAATGAGCAGTTCTTC | CASSFSYNEQFF
NA | 16 | NA | TRBJ2-4 | TRBV7-2 | TGTGCCAGCAGCCGGAGGGTGGGATTGGCCAAAAACATTCAGTACTTC | CASSRRVGLAKNIQYF
few | 15 | TRBD1 | TRBJ1-5 | TRBV30 | TGTGCCTGGACAAGGGACAGCGGGAGCAATCAGCCCCAGCATTTT | CAWTRDSGSNQPQHF
NA | 18 | TRBD1 | TRBJ1-5 | TRBV29-1 | TGCAGCGTTGAATCGGGACAGGTCAGGCCGTATAGCAATCAGCCCCAGCATTTT | CSVESGQVRPYSNQPQHF
few | 14 | NA | TRBJ1-1 | TRBV6-6 | TGTGCCAGCAGTTATGAACGGGAAAACACTGAAGCTTTCTTT | CASSYERENTEAFF
many | 12 | NA | TRBJ1-2 | TRBV29-1 | TGCAGCGTCCTTCAGGGAAGGGATGGCTACACCTTC | CSVLQGRDGYTF
few | 15 | NA | TRBJ1-2 | TRBV19 | TGTGCCAGTTCACCCATGTCGACAGGAAGAGCGGGCTACACCTTC | CASSPMSTGRAGYTF
few | 16 | NA | TRBJ2-2 | TRBV7-7 | TGTGCTAGCAGCTTGTCCGGGAGTGGTAGCACCGGGGAGCTGTTTTTT | CASSLSGSGSTGELFF
few | 14 | NA | TRBJ2-2 | TRBV7-9 | TGTGCCAGCAGCACGCGACAGGACACCGGGGAGCTGTTTTTT | CASSTRQDTGELFF
few | 13 | NA | TRBJ1-2 | TRBV7-9 | TGTGCCAGCAGCTTACAGGGCAACTATGGCTACACCTTC | CASSLQGNYGYTF
few | 11 | NA | TRBJ2-3 | TRBV20-1 | TGCAGTGCTAGTGGGACGGATACGCAGTATTTT | CSASGTDTQYF
NA | 15 | TRBD1 | TRBJ1-4 | TRBV4-2 | TGTGCCAGCAGCCAAGGGGACAGGGCTGTGGAAAAACTGTTTTTT | CASSQGDRAVEKLFF
NA | 12 | TRBD1 | TRBJ1-2 | TRBV7-9 | TGTGCCAGCAGCTTGAGGGGGCAAGGCTACACCTTC | CASSLRGQGYTF
few | 14 | NA | TRBJ2-2 | TRBV4-1 | TGCGCCAGCGGCCCGGGGGCAGGCACCGGGGAGCTGTTTTTT | CASGPGAGTGELFF
NA | 11 | NA | TRBJ1-1 | TRBV2 | TGTGCCAGCAGGAGGTCCACTGAAGCTTTCTTT | CASRRSTEAFF
NA | 14 | TRBD1 | TRBJ1-4 | TRBV7-9 | TGTGCCAGCAGCTTACCCACAGGGGTGGAAAAACTGTTTTTT | CASSLPTGVEKLFF
few | 11 | NA | TRBJ2-5 | TRBV15 | TGTGCCACCAGTTTAGAAGAGACCCAGTACTTC | CATSLEETQYF
NA | 14 | NA | TRBJ2-5 | TRBV7-2 | TGTGCCAGCAGCTCCTACAGCGCCCAAGAGACCCAGTACTTC | CASSSYSAQETQYF
NA | 12 | TRBD1 | TRBJ1-1 | TRBV19 | TGTGCCAGTAGCGACAGGGGCACTGAAGCTTTCTTT | CASSDRGTEAFF
few | 15 | NA | TRBJ2-5 | TRBV19 | TGTGCCAGTAGTCTCCCCTCTACAGGGTTGGAGACCCAGTACTTC | CASSLPSTGLETQYF